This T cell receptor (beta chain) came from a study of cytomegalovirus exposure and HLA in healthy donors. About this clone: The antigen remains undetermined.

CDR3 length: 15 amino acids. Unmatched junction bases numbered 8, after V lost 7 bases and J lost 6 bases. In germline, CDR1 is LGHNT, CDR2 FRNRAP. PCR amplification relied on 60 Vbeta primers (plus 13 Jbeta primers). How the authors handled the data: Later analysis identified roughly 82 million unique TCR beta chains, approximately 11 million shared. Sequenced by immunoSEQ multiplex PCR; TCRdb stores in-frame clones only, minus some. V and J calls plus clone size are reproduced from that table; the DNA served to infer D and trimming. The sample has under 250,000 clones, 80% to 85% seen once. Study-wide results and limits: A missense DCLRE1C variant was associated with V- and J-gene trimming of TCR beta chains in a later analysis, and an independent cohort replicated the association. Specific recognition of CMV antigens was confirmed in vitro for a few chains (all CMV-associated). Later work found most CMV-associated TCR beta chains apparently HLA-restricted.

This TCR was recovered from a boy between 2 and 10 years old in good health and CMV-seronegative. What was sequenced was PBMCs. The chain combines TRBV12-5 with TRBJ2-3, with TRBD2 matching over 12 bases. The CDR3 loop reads CASARTSGNTDTQYF. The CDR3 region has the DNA TGTGCTAGTGCTCGGACTAGCGGGAATACGGATACGCAGTATTTT.